Following are 14 T cell receptor beta chains from one sample sequenced in a study of T cell responses to AZD1222 COVID-19 vaccine. Clones were sequenced by immunoSEQ multiplex PCR, and TCRdb holds only the in-frame ones, with some missing. The sample yields approximately 67,000 clones, roughly 80% seen once. The sample consisted of peripheral blood, taken on day 0 of AZD1222 vaccination. The source of these receptors is an adult in good health.

Here the CDR3 reads CASSQVGGLVNEQYF. Here the CDR3 DNA reads TGCGCCAGCAGCCAAGTCGGAGGGCTCGTAAACGAGCAGTACTTC. The gene calls are TRBV4-3 and TRBJ2-7; D might be TRBD2 (6 bases). CDR3 size: 15 residues. Germline CDR1 is LGHNA and CDR2 is YSLEER. Trimming removed 1 base at V and 5 bases at J, with 15 bases between.

The rearrangement joins TRBV27 to TRBJ1-5; tentative D call: TRBD1 (6 bases). This CDR3 has 15 amino acids. Per germline, CDR1 MNHEY and CDR2 SMNVEV (reference sequence). V was shortened by 7 bases and J by 7 bases, with 20 bases between the two germline ends. This chain's CDR3 is CASTLPQGQWQPQHF. CDR3 sequence (DNA): TGTGCCAGCACCCTCCCCCAGGGGCAATGGCAGCCCCAGCATTTT.

The chain is built from TRBV9 and TRBJ1-1; D may be TRBD1 (5 bases). CDR1 and CDR2 from the germline V gene are SGDLS and YYNGEE. The CDR3 length is 17 residues. V lost 4 bases, J lost 0 bases, and 19 bases lay in between. The CDR3 bases are TGTGCCAGCAGCAACGGAGAGATAGGGGCACTGAACACTGAAGCTTTCTTT. Translation: CASSNGEIGALNTEAFF.

The gene calls are TRBV14 and TRBJ1-2; no clear D gene. The germline V gene has CDR1 SGHDN and CDR2 FVKESK. The CDR3 consists of 19 residues. Deletions cut 0 bases from V and 4 bases from J, with 24 bases between. The CDR3 loop reads CASSQDNEAMTGITYGYTF. The CDR3 DNA reads TGTGCCAGCAGCCAAGATAACGAGGCCATGACGGGAATAACCTATGGCTACACCTTC.

V usage is TRBV28 and J usage is TRBJ2-7; tentatively, D is TRBD2 (6 bases). CDR3 length equals 14 residues. Germline loops: CDR1 MDHEN, CDR2 SYDVKM. Trimming took off 10 bases at V and 2 bases at J, with 18 bases between the two ends. CDR3 loop: CATLQSGPPYEQYF. CDR3 coding DNA: TGTGCCACCCTACAAAGCGGGCCTCCCTACGAGCAGTACTTC.

This clone appeared a single time. This chain connects TRBV5-1 to TRBJ1-5, with no clear D. The CDR3 is 14 amino acids. In germline, CDR1 is SGHRS, CDR2 YFSETQ. Trimming shortened V by 1 base and J by 3 bases, and 8 bases separated the two germline ends. This chain's CDR3 is CASSLNGVNQPQHF. CDR3 in DNA: TGCGCCAGCAGCTTGAACGGGGTCAATCAGCCCCAGCATTTT.

The chain employs TRBV7-8 and TRBJ1-1; D is possibly TRBD1 (6 bases). V was trimmed by 2 bases and J by 4 bases, leaving 20 bases between them. Germline V gene sequence: CDR1 SGHVS, CDR2 FQNEAQ. CDR3 length equals 17 residues. The CDR3 DNA sequence: TGTGCCAGCAGCTTACGAGGACAGAGCATAGAGGCCACTGAAGCTTTCTTT. It yields the protein CASSLRGQSIEATEAFF.

The chain uses TRBV29-1 and TRBJ2-2; D may be TRBD1 (6 bases). The CDR3 consists of 12 residues. CDR1 and CDR2 (germline): SQVTM, ANQGSEA. V was pared by 5 bases and J by 4 bases, with 8 bases between. This CDR3 is CSVLRGTGELFF. The CDR3 DNA reads as TGCAGCGTTCTCAGGGGCACCGGGGAGCTGTTTTTT.

This clone turned up a few times. The J gene is TRBJ1-2, the V gene TRBV7-8; TRBD1 matches 8 bases. This CDR3 contains 15 residues. CDR1 and CDR2 (germline): SGHVS, FQNEAQ. Germline trimming cut 5 bases from V and 4 bases from J; bases unmatched to any gene: 9. The CDR3 spells CASSPRQGSGYGYTF. The CDR3 DNA reads as TGTGCCAGCAGCCCTCGACAGGGGTCAGGCTATGGCTACACCTTC.

The chain carries TRBV12-5 and TRBJ2-1, with no clear D. The CDR3 sequence is 12 residues long. Germline V gene lookup returns CDR1 LGHNT and CDR2 FRNRAP. V dropped 4 bases and J dropped 10 bases, with 11 bases sitting between them. The CDR3 bases are TGTGCTAGTGGTTCTCAGTCCCCCGAGCAGTTCTTC. Amino acid sequence: CASGSQSPEQFF. Using reference TRBV12-5 and TRBJ2-1 for the parts outside the CDR3, the full variable domain is DARVTQTPRHKVTEMGQEVTMRCQPILGHNTVFWYRQTMMQGLELLAYFRNRAPLDDSGMPKDRFSAEMPDATLATLKIQPSEPRDSAVYFCASGSQSPEQFFGPGTRLTVL.

This chain links TRBV5-6 with TRBJ2-1, with D hard to call. Germline V lookup: CDR1 SGHDT, CDR2 YYEEEE. The V end was cut by 4 bases, the J end by 7 bases, with 6 bases between. CDR3 length equals 11 residues. The DNA of the CDR3 is TGTGCCAGCAGCCTTACTAATGAGCAGTTCTTC. It is translated as CASSLTNEQFF.

The rearrangement links TRBV7-9 to TRBJ1-2; D remains ambiguous. This CDR3 region has 12 residues. V was clipped by 7 bases and J by 6 bases, with 12 bases between them. Germline CDR1 reads SEHNR; CDR2 reads FQNEAQ (reference sequence). CDR3 in amino acids: CASTYVGDGYTF. The CDR3 region has the DNA TGTGCCAGCACCTATGTGGGAGATGGCTACACCTTC.

The chain employs TRBV6-5 and TRBJ2-7, with 7 bases lining up with TRBD1. There are 14 residues in the CDR3. The V segment lost 6 bases and the J segment 0 bases; nucleotides outside the gene matches: 5. CDR1 is MNHEY and CDR2 is SVGAGI in the germline V gene. In DNA form, the CDR3 reads TGTGCCAGCAGCTGGACAGGTAGCTCCTACGAGCAGTACTTC. Its protein is CASSWTGSSYEQYF.

The chain joins TRBV4-3 to TRBJ2-7; 9 bases agree with TRBD1. The CDR3 is 17 amino acids. Germline V gene data show CDR1 as LGHNA and CDR2 as YSLEER. V lost 0 bases, J lost 2 bases, and 8 bases stayed unmatched. The CDR3 here is CASSQDGYGDRAYEQYF. Written as DNA, the CDR3 is TGCGCCAGCAGCCAAGATGGTTATGGGGACAGGGCCTACGAGCAGTACTTC.